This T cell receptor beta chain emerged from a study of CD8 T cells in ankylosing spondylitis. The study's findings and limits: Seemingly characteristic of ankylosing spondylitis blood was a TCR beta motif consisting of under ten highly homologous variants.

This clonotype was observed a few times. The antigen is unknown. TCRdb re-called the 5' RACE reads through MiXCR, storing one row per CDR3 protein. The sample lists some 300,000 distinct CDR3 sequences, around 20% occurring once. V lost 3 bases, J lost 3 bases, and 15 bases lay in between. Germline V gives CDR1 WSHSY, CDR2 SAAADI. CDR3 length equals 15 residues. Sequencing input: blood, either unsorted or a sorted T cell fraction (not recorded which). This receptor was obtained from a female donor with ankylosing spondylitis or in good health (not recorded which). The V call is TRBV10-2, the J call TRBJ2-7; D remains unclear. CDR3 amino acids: CASSEYYLKDYEQYF. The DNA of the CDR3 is TGCGCCAGCAGTGAATATTATTTAAAGGACTACGAGCAGTACTTC.